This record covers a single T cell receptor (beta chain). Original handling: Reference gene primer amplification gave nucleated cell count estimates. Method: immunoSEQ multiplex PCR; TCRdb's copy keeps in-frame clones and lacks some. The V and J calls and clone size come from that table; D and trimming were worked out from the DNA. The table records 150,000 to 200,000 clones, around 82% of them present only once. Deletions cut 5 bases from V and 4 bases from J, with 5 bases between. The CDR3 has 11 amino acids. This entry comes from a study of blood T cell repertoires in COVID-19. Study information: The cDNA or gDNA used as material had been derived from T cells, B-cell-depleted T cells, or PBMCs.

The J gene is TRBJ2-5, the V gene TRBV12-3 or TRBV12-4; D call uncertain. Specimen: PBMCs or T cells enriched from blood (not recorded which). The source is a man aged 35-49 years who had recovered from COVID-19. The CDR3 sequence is CASSIIETQYF. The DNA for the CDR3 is TGTGCCAGCAGTATAATAGAGACCCAGTACTTC.